The sequence of this TCR beta chain was determined in a study of regulatory T cells in long-lasting Graves disease. This clonotype came up a few times. Trimming took 5 bases from V and 3 from J, leaving 16 bases between them. This CDR3 region has 15 residues. The germline CDR1 and CDR2 sequences are MNHEY and SVGEGT. Investigators prepared the TCR beta libraries by applying iRepertoire HTBI primers and Arm-PCR of CDR3 regions. TCRdb independently ran MiXCR on the multiplex PCR reads; one entry per CDR3 protein. The repertoire has about 660,000 distinct CDR3 sequences, about 30% of them found once; the top ten carry about two fifths. The time point denotes: persistent/refractory GD, antithyroid drugs over 5 years with positive TRAb. The TCR library was made from RNA extracted from PBMCs.

The clonotype originates from a female donor with Graves disease. V and J are TRBV6-2 or TRBV6-3 and TRBJ1-2; no clear D. Sequenced material: peripheral blood mononuclear cells (PBMCs), taken when the disease was refractory, from a patient treated with antithyroid drugs. Here the CDR3 DNA reads TGTGCCAGCAGTGAACTGAGGTTGTTCCACTATGGCTACACCTTC. Translation gives CASSELRLFHYGYTF.